This entry features one T cell receptor (beta chain) sequence. This entry is derived from a study of cytomegalovirus exposure and HLA in healthy donors. Germline values: CDR1 MNHEY, CDR2 SVGAGI. Unmatched junction bases numbered 11, after V lost 6 bases and J lost 3 bases. The CDR3 loop spans 15 amino acids. Clones were sequenced by immunoSEQ multiplex PCR, and TCRdb holds only the in-frame ones, with some missing. The sample holds about 300,000 clones, around nine tenths seen once. The TCR sequence derives from a young woman in good health and CMV-seronegative. The J gene is TRBJ2-7, the V gene TRBV6-5; 7 bases map to TRBD2. The sequenced sample consisted of PBMCs. CDR3 protein: CASSPSGGIFYEQYF. CDR3 bases: TGTGCCAGCAGCCCTTCGGGGGGAATCTTCTACGAGCAGTACTTC.